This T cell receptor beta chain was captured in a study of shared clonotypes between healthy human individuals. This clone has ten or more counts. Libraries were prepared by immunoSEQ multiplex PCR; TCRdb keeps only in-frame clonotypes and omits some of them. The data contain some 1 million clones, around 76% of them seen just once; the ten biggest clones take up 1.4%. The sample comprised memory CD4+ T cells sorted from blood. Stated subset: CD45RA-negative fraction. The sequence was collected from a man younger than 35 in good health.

The CDR3 loop is CASSPPSTNLEGYTF. The CDR3 bases are TGTGCCAGCAGCCCACCTTCTACTAATCTGGAAGGCTACACCTTC. The chain is built from TRBV5-4 and TRBJ1-2, with D uncertain. Germline V gives CDR1 SGHNT, CDR2 YYREEE (reference sequence). V was trimmed by 4 bases and J by 8 bases, leaving 21 bases between them. The CDR3 loop spans 15 amino acids. The full variable domain, completed using reference TRBV5-4 and TRBJ1-2, is ETGVTQSPTHLIKTRGQQVTLRCSSQSGHNTVSWYQQALGQGPQFIFQYYREEENGRGNFPPRFSGLQFPNYSSELNVNALELDDSALYLCASSPPSTNLEGYTFGSGTRLTVV.